The clone carrying this T cell receptor beta chain has a handful of counts. Its antigen is unknown. J lost 6 bases, V lost 6 bases, and 17 bases had no gene match. The CDR3 contains 17 residues. CDR1 MNHEY and CDR2 SMNVEV come from the germline V gene (reference sequence). The source of the sample is a study of blood T cells in healthy people across ages. Study-wide points: Correlation between TCR beta diversity and naive T cell percentage was strong.

Next came a second PCR, run for about 7 to 11 cycles, which used a sample-barcoded 5' primer along with a J-beta primer mix. The study obtained at least 2.5 million CDR3-containing paired-end reads from every sample. Each CDR3 protein gets one entry after TCRdb re-called the 5' RACE reads with MiXCR. The sample yields about 1.6 million distinct CDR3 sequences, around 35% seen once. The sequenced sample consisted of blood. This chain joins TRBV27 and TRBJ2-1, with TRBD2 matching over 7 bases. The TCR originated in a woman aged 25 to 39 in good health. CDR3 DNA sequence: TGTGCCAGCAGCTCTTATATTCGACTAGCTGGCTCCAATGAGCAGTTCTTC. Translation: CASSSYIRLAGSNEQFF.